The next 21 T cell receptor beta chains were all read from a single sample in a study of blood T cell repertoires in COVID-19. The assay was immunoSEQ multiplex PCR, and TCRdb's table has in-frame clones only and misses some. The table includes approximately 97,000 clones, about 85% detected once. Sample: peripheral blood. Receptors were obtained from a man aged 45-60 years with active COVID-19.

This sequence joins TRBV7-9 and TRBJ1-6; perhaps TRBD1 as D (5 bases). This CDR3 is built from 13 residues. Germline V gene lookup returns CDR1 SEHNR and CDR2 FQNEAQ (reference sequence). The V gene lost 1 base and the J gene lost 8 bases, with 6 bases spanning the gap. CDR3 in amino acids: CASSLGGDSPLHF. CDR3 nucleotides: TGTGCCAGCAGCTTAGGGGGGGATTCACCCCTCCACTTT.

This clone was seen just once. V is TRBV5-1 and J is TRBJ2-5; 9 bases line up with TRBD1. In germline, CDR1 is SGHRS, CDR2 YFSETQ. The CDR3 consists of 14 residues. The junction had 2 bases not matched to a gene; V was cut back by 2 bases and J by 3 bases. The CDR3 DNA sequence: TGCGCCAGCAGCTTCGGGACAGGGAAAGAGACCCAGTACTTC. This sequence encodes CASSFGTGKETQYF. The entire variable domain, with the rest obtained from reference TRBV5-1 and TRBJ2-5, is as follows: KAGVTQTPRYLIKTRGQQVTLSCSPISGHRSVSWYQQTPGQGLQFLFEYFSETQRNKGNFPGRFSGRQFSNSRSEMNVSTLELGDSALYLCASSFGTGKETQYFGPGTRLLVL.

This rearrangement joins TRBV6-5 to TRBJ2-2, with 8 bases that match TRBD1. Germline assignment: CDR1 MNHEY and CDR2 SVGAGI. The CDR3 has 15 amino acids. V gave up 5 bases and J gave up 5 bases; unmatched junction bases: 7. The CDR3 bases are TGTGCCAGCAGTCCCCGGACAGGGATAACCGGGGAGCTGTTTTTT. Translating gives CASSPRTGITGELFF.

The genes are TRBV9 and TRBJ2-1; 8 nucleotides match TRBD2. Losses at the gene ends were 4 bases for V and 2 bases for J; bases not matched to a gene: 5. Germline CDR1 SGDLS, CDR2 YYNGEE. The CDR3 has 15 residues. Written as DNA, the CDR3 is TGTGCCAGCAGCTCCGGGGGGGGAACCTACAATGAGCAGTTCTTC. It is translated as CASSSGGGTYNEQFF.

V gene TRBV19 combines with J gene TRBJ1-1; D gene unclear. Trimming pared 5 bases from V and 6 bases from J, leaving 13 bases between. The CDR3 is 13 residues long. Per germline, CDR1 LNHDA and CDR2 SQIVND (reference sequence). CDR3 amino acids: CASSPPPPAEAFF. As DNA, the CDR3 is TGTGCCAGTAGTCCGCCCCCCCCGGCTGAAGCTTTCTTT.

The chain carries TRBV7-2 and TRBJ1-2; 8 nucleotides align to TRBD1. CDR1 and CDR2 from the germline V gene are SGHTA and FQGNSA. This CDR3 is built from 14 residues. The V segment lost 1 base and the J segment 8 bases; nucleotides outside the gene matches: 6. The CDR3 sequence: CASSLGDRSQGYTF. In nucleotides, the CDR3 is TGTGCCAGCAGCTTAGGGGACAGGTCTCAAGGCTACACCTTC.

The chain recombines TRBV7-2 with TRBJ2-3; 12 bases line up with TRBD2. The CDR3 runs 15 residues. Germline values: CDR1 SGHTA, CDR2 FQGNSA. V lost 6 bases, J lost 6 bases, and 7 bases stayed unmatched. The CDR3 nucleotides are TGTGCCAGCAGTCCTCTAGCGGGGGGGCCGGATACGCAGTATTTT. Encoded protein: CASSPLAGGPDTQYF.

The chain uses TRBV6-5 and TRBJ2-3; TRBD2 agrees at 11 bases. The junction had 3 bases not matched to a gene; V was cut back by 5 bases and J by 2 bases. The CDR3 is made up of 15 amino acids. CDR1 is MNHEY, CDR2 SVGAGI, per germline. The CDR3 DNA follows: TGTGCCAGCAGTCCGACTAGCGGGGTCACAGATACGCAGTATTTT. The encoded protein is CASSPTSGVTDTQYF.

This chain links TRBV14 with TRBJ1-2; D possibly corresponds to TRBD1 (6 bases). V dropped 5 bases and J dropped 6 bases, with 16 bases sitting between them. Germline assignment: CDR1 SGHDN and CDR2 FVKESK. The CDR3 extends over 14 amino acids. In DNA form, the CDR3 reads TGTGCCAGCAGCGAACAGGGAAGAGGGAATGGCTACACCTTC. Protein: CASSEQGRGNGYTF.

This clone appeared a single time. This sequence joins TRBV5-1 and TRBJ1-5, with 10 nucleotides matching TRBD1. The V gene end was trimmed by 2 bases and the J gene end by 3 bases; junction bases not matched to a gene: 5. Germline-derived CDR1 and CDR2 are SGHRS and YFSETQ. The CDR3 has 16 amino acids. CDR3 nucleotides: TGCGCCAGCAGCTTAGGACAGGGGGGTAACAATCAGCCCCAGCATTTT. It is translated as CASSLGQGGNNQPQHF.

J is TRBJ1-2 and V is TRBV4-1; maybe TRBD1 (5 bases). Germline CDR1 and CDR2: MGHRA and YSYEKL. The CDR3 sequence is 13 residues long. V dropped 4 bases and J dropped 8 bases, with 14 bases sitting between them. The CDR3 loop is CASSPVGVGGYTF. The CDR3 region has the DNA TGCGCCAGCAGCCCCGTAGGGGTGGGAGGCTACACCTTC.

The V gene is TRBV4-3, the J gene TRBJ2-1; perhaps TRBD2 as D (6 bases). There are 16 residues in the CDR3. Germline values: CDR1 LGHNA, CDR2 YSLEER. V was pared by 0 bases and J by 9 bases, with 18 bases between. Written as DNA, the CDR3 is TGCGCCAGCAGCCAAGATCTCGGGACTGCCTACTTTGAGCAGTTCTTC. Translated, it gives CASSQDLGTAYFEQFF.

This clone was recorded only once. The chain employs TRBV4-1 and TRBJ1-4; no clear D gene. The V gene's germline CDR1 is MGHRA and CDR2 YSYEKL. V gave up 4 bases and J gave up 1 base, with 10 bases separating them. There are 15 residues in the CDR3. DNA of the CDR3: TGCGCCAGCAGCCCGTACCGGGTAACTAATGAAAAACTGTTTTTT. Protein: CASSPYRVTNEKLFF.

The V and J genes are TRBV6-5 and TRBJ2-7, with D possibly TRBD2 on 5 matching bases. Germline V gene data show CDR1 as MNHEY and CDR2 as SVGAGI. V was trimmed by 0 bases and J by 0 bases, leaving 9 bases between them. CDR3 size: 15 residues. In DNA form, the CDR3 reads TGTGCCAGCAGTTACTCGTTAGGGAGCTCCTACGAGCAGTACTTC. This translates into CASSYSLGSSYEQYF.

This chain uses TRBV12-3 or TRBV12-4 with TRBJ2-4; D call uncertain. The CDR3 covers 12 residues. The germline V and J ends were trimmed by 1 base and 11 bases, with 9 bases remaining between them. The CDR3 nucleotides read TGTGCCAGCAGTTTAGAAGTCAGGCTTCAGTACTTC. It translates to CASSLEVRLQYF.

The chain uses TRBV5-1 and TRBJ2-7; 7 positions agree with TRBD1. Germline trimming cut 6 bases from V and 4 bases from J; bases unmatched to any gene: 7. Germline V gene data show CDR1 as SGHRS and CDR2 as YFSETQ. The CDR3 totals 13 residues. CDR3 nucleotides: TGCGCCAGCAACCTGGGACAGCAATACGAGCAGTACTTC. Translation: CASNLGQQYEQYF. Full variable domain (missing parts from reference TRBV5-1 and TRBJ2-7): KAGVTQTPRYLIKTRGQQVTLSCSPISGHRSVSWYQQTPGQGLQFLFEYFSETQRNKGNFPGRFSGRQFSNSRSEMNVSTLELGDSALYLCASNLGQQYEQYFGPGTRLTVT.

The chain joins TRBV27 to TRBJ1-1; 8 bases fit TRBD1. This CDR3 contains 14 residues. Trimming at V came to 6 bases and at J to 1 base, leaving 4 bases not matched to a gene. The germline V gene encodes CDR1 MNHEY and CDR2 SMNVEV (reference sequence). CDR3 loop: CASRPGTGNTEAFF. The CDR3, as DNA: TGTGCCAGCAGGCCCGGGACAGGGAACACTGAAGCTTTCTTT.

This chain links TRBV9 with TRBJ2-3; D perhaps matches TRBD2 (6 bases). Deletions cut 6 bases from V and 4 bases from J, with 9 bases between. Germline V gives CDR1 SGDLS, CDR2 YYNGEE. CDR3 length: 12 residues. In nucleotides, the CDR3 is TGTGCCAGCACGGGACTGGCAGATACGCAGTATTTT. Residues: CASTGLADTQYF.

The chain uses TRBV7-2 and TRBJ2-1; 10 nucleotides line up with TRBD2. V was clipped by 3 bases and J by 7 bases; unmatched bases: 6. The CDR3 is made up of 15 amino acids. In germline, CDR1 is SGHTA, CDR2 FQGNSA. CDR3 protein: CASSFRAGGRNEQFF. The DNA for the CDR3 is TGTGCCAGCAGCTTTAGAGCGGGGGGGCGAAATGAGCAGTTCTTC.

The V and J genes are TRBV9 and TRBJ1-1; unclear D gene. This CDR3 is 12 amino acids long. Germline CDR1 is SGDLS and CDR2 is YYNGEE. V was trimmed by 4 bases and J by 4 bases, leaving 8 bases between them. The CDR3 coding sequence is TGTGCCAGCAGCCTCTCGGGCACTGAAGCTTTCTTT. This codes for CASSLSGTEAFF.

The chain uses TRBV18 and TRBJ2-3; no firm D call. The V and J ends lost 2 bases and 2 bases respectively, with 8 bases between them. This CDR3 region has 14 residues. Germline CDR1 is KGHSH and CDR2 is LQKENI. CDR3 residues: CASSPMTYTDTQYF. CDR3 bases: TGTGCCAGCTCACCAATGACTTACACAGATACGCAGTATTTT.